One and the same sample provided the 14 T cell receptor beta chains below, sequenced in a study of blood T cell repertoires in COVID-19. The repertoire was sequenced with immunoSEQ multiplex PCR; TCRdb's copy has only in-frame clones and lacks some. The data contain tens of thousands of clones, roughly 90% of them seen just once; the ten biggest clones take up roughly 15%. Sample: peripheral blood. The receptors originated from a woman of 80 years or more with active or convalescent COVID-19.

The CDR3 DNA reads as TGTGCCAGCAGCTTAGGACCAAGGACTAGCACCGGGGAGCTGTTTTTT. Amino acid sequence: CASSLGPRTSTGELFF. The J gene is TRBJ2-2, the V gene TRBV7-3; TRBD2 matches 7 bases. The V segment lost 2 bases and the J segment 4 bases; nucleotides outside the gene matches: 7. Germline CDR1 and CDR2: SGHTA and FQGTGA. CDR3 length: 16 amino acids.

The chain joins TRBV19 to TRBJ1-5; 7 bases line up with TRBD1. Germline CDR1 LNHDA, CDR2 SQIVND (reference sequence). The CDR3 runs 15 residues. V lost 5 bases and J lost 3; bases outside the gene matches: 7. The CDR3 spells CASSWGDRVNQPQHF. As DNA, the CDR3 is TGTGCCAGTAGTTGGGGAGACAGGGTCAATCAGCCCCAGCATTTT.

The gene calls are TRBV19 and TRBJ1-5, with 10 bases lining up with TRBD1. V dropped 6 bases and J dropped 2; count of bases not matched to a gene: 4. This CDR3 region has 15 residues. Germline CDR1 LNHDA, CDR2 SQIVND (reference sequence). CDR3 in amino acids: CASRPGTGGNQPQHF. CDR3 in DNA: TGTGCCAGTAGGCCCGGGACAGGGGGCAATCAGCCCCAGCATTTT.

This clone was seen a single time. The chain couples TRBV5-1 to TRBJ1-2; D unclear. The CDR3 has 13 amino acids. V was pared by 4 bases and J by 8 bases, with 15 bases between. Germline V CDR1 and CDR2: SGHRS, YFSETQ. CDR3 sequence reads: CASSPDPGRGYTF. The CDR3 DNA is TGCGCCAGCAGCCCTGACCCGGGAAGGGGCTACACCTTC.

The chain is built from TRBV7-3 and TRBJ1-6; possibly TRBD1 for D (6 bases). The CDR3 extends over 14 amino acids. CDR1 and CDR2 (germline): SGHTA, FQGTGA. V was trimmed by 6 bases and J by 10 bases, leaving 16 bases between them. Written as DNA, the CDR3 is TGTGCCAGCAGTCGTACAGGGCCGGGGTCACCCCTCCACTTT. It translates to CASSRTGPGSPLHF.

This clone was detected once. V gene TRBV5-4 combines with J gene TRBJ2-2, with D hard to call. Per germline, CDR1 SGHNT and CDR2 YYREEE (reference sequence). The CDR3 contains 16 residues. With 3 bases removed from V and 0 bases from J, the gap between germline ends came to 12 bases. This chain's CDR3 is CASSSVPTANTGELFF. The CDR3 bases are TGTGCCAGCAGCTCGGTCCCCACAGCGAACACCGGGGAGCTGTTTTTT.

DNA of the CDR3: TGTGCCAGCAGCCCCCGCCCGGGAGGGGGCACTGAAGCTTTCTTT. Translated: CASSPRPGGGTEAFF. V gene TRBV9 combines with J gene TRBJ1-1, with D possibly TRBD1 on 6 matching bases. The CDR3 is 15 residues long. CDR1 SGDLS and CDR2 YYNGEE come from the germline V gene. V was trimmed by 4 bases and J by 4 bases, leaving 17 bases between them.

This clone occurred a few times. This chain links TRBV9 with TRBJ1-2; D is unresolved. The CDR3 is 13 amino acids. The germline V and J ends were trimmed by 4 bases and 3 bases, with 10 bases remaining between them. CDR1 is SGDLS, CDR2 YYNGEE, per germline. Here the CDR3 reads CASSSTEYYGYTF. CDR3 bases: TGTGCCAGCAGCTCCACAGAGTACTATGGCTACACCTTC. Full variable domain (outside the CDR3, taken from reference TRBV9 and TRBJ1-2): DSGVTQTPKHLITATGQRVTLRCSPRSGDLSVYWYQQSLDQGLQFLIQYYNGEERAKGNILERFSAQQFPDLHSELNLSSLELGDSALYFCASSSTEYYGYTFGSGTRLTVV.

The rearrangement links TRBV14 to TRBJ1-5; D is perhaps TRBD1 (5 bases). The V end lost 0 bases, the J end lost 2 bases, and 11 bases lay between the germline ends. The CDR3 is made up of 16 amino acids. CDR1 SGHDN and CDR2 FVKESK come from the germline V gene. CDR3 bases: TGTGCCAGCAGCCAAGACAGGGAATGGTGCAATCAGCCCCAGCATTTT. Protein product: CASSQDREWCNQPQHF.

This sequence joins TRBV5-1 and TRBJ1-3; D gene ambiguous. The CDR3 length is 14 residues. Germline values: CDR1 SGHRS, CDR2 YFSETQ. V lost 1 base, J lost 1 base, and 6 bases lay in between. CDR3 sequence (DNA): TGCGCCAGCAGCTTGAGCGAGTCTGGAAACACCATATATTTT. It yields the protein CASSLSESGNTIYF.

The chain's CDR3 is CATSRDRENYEQYF. DNA of the CDR3: TGTGCCACCAGCAGGGACAGGGAAAACTACGAGCAGTACTTC. The rearrangement links TRBV15 to TRBJ2-7, with 8 bases aligning to TRBD1. The CDR3 extends over 14 amino acids. From germline, CDR1 is LNHNV and CDR2 YYDKDF (reference sequence). The ends lost 3 bases at V and 3 bases at J; junction bases unmatched: 4.

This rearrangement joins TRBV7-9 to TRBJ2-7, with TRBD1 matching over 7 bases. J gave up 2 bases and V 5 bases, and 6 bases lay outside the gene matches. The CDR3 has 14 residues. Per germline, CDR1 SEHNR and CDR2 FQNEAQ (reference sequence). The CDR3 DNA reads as TGTGCCAGCAGCCCAGGGACAGTAACCTACGAGCAGTACTTC. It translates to CASSPGTVTYEQYF.

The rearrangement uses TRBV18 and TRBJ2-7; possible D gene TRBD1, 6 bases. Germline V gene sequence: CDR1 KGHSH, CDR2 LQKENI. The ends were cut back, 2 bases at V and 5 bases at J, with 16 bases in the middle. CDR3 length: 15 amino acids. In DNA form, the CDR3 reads TGTGCCAGCTCACCAGCTCGAGCAGGGGATCACGAGCAGTACTTC. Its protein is CASSPARAGDHEQYF.

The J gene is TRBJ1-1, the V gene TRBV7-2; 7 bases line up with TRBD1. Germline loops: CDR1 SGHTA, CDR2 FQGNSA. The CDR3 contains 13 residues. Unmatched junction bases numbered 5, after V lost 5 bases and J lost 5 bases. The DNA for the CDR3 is TGTGCCAGCAGCGAGACAGGGCAAACTGAAGCTTTCTTT. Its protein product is CASSETGQTEAFF.